What follows are 4 T cell receptor beta chains derived from one specimen sequenced in a study of T-cell reconstitution after alpha-beta-depleted transplantation in children. Preparation of the TCRbeta library involved a method that used unique molecular identifiers. TCRdb re-analysed the PCR reads in MiXCR, keeping a single row per CDR3 protein. This sample has about 830,000 distinct CDR3 sequences, with roughly 15% found just once. Sequenced here: PBMCs, mostly from graft donor cells, sampled 360 days after TCRalphabeta/CD19-depleted stem cell transplant. The origin of the receptors is a male patient between 10 and 17 years old who had a stem cell transplant for acute lymphoblastic leukemia, so the T cells may come from the graft donor.

The gene calls are TRBV5-1 and TRBJ1-5; 7 nucleotides align to TRBD1. This CDR3 comprises 18 residues. Germline CDR1 SGHRS, CDR2 YFSETQ. J lost 0 bases, V lost 2 bases, and 11 bases had no gene match. Here the CDR3 reads CASSFFPGGLVSNQPQHF. For the CDR3, the DNA is TGCGCCAGCAGCTTTTTCCCAGGGGGGCTGGTTAGCAATCAGCCCCAGCATTTT.

The chain combines TRBV5-1 with TRBJ2-7; 7 bases are a match to TRBD2. Unmatched junction bases numbered 18, after V lost 3 bases and J lost 0 bases. This CDR3 has 19 amino acids. CDR1 is SGHRS and CDR2 is YFSETQ in the germline V gene. As DNA, the CDR3 is TGCGCCAGCAGCTCGTGGCCGGCCCGGGACTACCGTCGCTCCTACGAGCAGTACTTC. Amino acids: CASSSWPARDYRRSYEQYF.

The sample holds many counts of this clonotype. The junction departs from the called germline gene at one end, perhaps through a read error. The V call is TRBV5-1, the J call TRBJ2-1; D unclear. Germline loops: CDR1 SGHRS, CDR2 YFSETQ. The CDR3 runs to 13 residues. CDR3: CASSLGRYIEQFF. CDR3 DNA: TGCGCCAGCAGCTTGGGGAGATACATTGAGCAGTTCTTC. Complete variable domain (other parts from reference TRBV5-1 and TRBJ2-1): KAGVTQTPRYLIKTRGQQVTLSCSPISGHRSVSWYQQTPGQGLQFLFEYFSETQRNKGNFPGRFSGRQFSNSRSEMNVSTLELGDSALYLCASSLGRYIEQFFGPGTRLTVL.

This clonotype was counted a few times. V and J are TRBV9 and TRBJ1-4; D is undetermined. CDR1 is SGDLS and CDR2 is YYNGEE in the germline V gene. The CDR3 loop spans 15 amino acids. V lost 6 bases to trimming and J lost 0 bases, with 12 bases between them. CDR3 residues: CASTSRPATNEKLFF. For the CDR3, the DNA is TGTGCCAGCACCTCCAGACCAGCAACTAATGAAAAACTGTTTTTT.